This record looks at one T cell receptor (beta chain) sequence and its context. An end of the junction does not agree with germline; a read error may underlie this. Measured with immunoSEQ multiplex PCR; TCRdb has only the in-frame clones, and not every one. The table lists 2 million to 2.5 million clones, roughly 93% of them singletons. This entry comes from a study of shared clonotypes between healthy human individuals. Germline CDR1 DFQATT, CDR2 SNEGSKA (reference sequence). This CDR3 is built from 11 residues. Material: naive CD4+ T cells from PBMCs. Stated subset: CD45RA+ positively selected. The genes are TRBV20-1 and TRBJ2-4; 9 bases map to TRBD1. This TCR derives from a man between 18 and 35 years old in good health. Some clones in this sample may be carry-over from other donors' samples. The CDR3 region has the DNA TGCAGTGCTAGGGGGGAAGGGACAGGGTTCTTC. Translated, it gives CSARGEGTGFF.